The 11 T cell receptor beta chains listed next were all sequenced from one sample in a study of CD8 T cells in Susac syndrome. When the RNA was reverse transcribed, random hexamers were used with an input of roughly 0.5 to 1 ug. Using its own MiXCR run on the immunoSEQ multiplex PCR reads, TCRdb lists one record per CDR3 protein. The sample lists some 170,000 distinct CDR3 sequences, about 94% occurring once. The sample consisted of CD4+ T cells from PBMCs. Receptor source: a human donor with Susac syndrome.

The V and J genes are TRBV28 and TRBJ2-5; the D is unclear. The CDR3 totals 11 residues. CDR1 MDHEN and CDR2 SYDVKM come from the germline V gene. Trimming shortened V by 7 bases and J by 4 bases, and 7 bases separated the two germline ends. CDR3: CASTFAETQYF. CDR3 sequence (DNA): TGTGCCAGCACCTTCGCAGAGACCCAGTACTTC.

The chain carries TRBV7-9 and TRBJ1-2; D not resolved. The CDR3 totals 12 residues. Germline V gene sequence: CDR1 SEHNR, CDR2 FQNEAQ (reference sequence). The V end was cut by 1 base, the J end by 4 bases, with 4 bases between. The CDR3 spells CASSLEVYGYTF. DNA for the CDR3: TGTGCCAGCAGCTTAGAGGTCTATGGCTACACCTTC.

The chain couples TRBV12-3 or TRBV12-4 to TRBJ1-2, with 8 bases identical to TRBD1. The CDR3 sequence is 13 residues long. The V and J ends lost 5 bases and 3 bases, in that order; junction bases with no gene match: 2. The DNA of the CDR3 is TGTGCCAGCAGTGACAGGGGCTACTATGGCTACACCTTC. It specifies CASSDRGYYGYTF.

J is TRBJ2-1 and V is TRBV20-1, with TRBD2 matching 7 bases. V trimming: 6 bases; J trimming: 6 bases; junction bases outside the gene matches: 14. Germline V gene sequence: CDR1 DFQATT, CDR2 SNEGSKA (reference sequence). The CDR3 spans 15 residues. The CDR3 DNA sequence: TGCAGTGCGTCCCCGGGACTACCCTCGGGCAATGAGCAGTTCTTC. Amino acids: CSASPGLPSGNEQFF.

This clonotype appeared once. This chain links TRBV27 with TRBJ1-5, with a possible D match to TRBD1 (6 bases). Germline values: CDR1 MNHEY, CDR2 SMNVEV (reference sequence). The germline V and J ends were trimmed by 7 bases and 4 bases, with 11 bases remaining between them. The CDR3 covers 13 residues. The CDR3 DNA sequence: TGTGCCAGCATTTTGACAGGTAATCAGCCCCAGCATTTT. Translated, it gives CASILTGNQPQHF.

V usage is TRBV28 and J usage is TRBJ2-3; either TRBD1 or TRBD2 may supply D (5 bases each). In germline, CDR1 is MDHEN, CDR2 SYDVKM. Trimming stripped 6 bases from V and 1 base from J, with 17 bases between. The CDR3 is made up of 16 amino acids. The CDR3 DNA is TGTGCCAGCAGCTATGGGACGGACCTACGCACAGATACGCAGTATTTT. The encoded protein is CASSYGTDLRTDTQYF.

The gene calls are TRBV6-5 and TRBJ2-1; D is uncertain. The CDR3 covers 13 residues. Germline V gives CDR1 MNHEY, CDR2 SVGAGI. Trimming took off 6 bases at V and 8 bases at J, with 14 bases between the two ends. DNA of the CDR3: TGTGCCAGCAGGCTCATAGTCGGCGATGAGCAGTTCTTC. Translating gives CASRLIVGDEQFF.

V is TRBV5-8 and J is TRBJ1-2, with D perhaps TRBD1 (6 bases). This CDR3 spans 15 amino acids. V shed 6 bases and J shed 6 bases, with 21 bases lying between them. The germline V gene has CDR1 SGHTS and CDR2 YDEGEE. The CDR3 sequence: CASNKGQAAWDGYTF. As DNA, the CDR3 is TGTGCCAGCAACAAGGGACAAGCTGCCTGGGATGGCTACACCTTC.

The chain combines TRBV4-2 with TRBJ1-1; the D is unclear. The CDR3 covers 16 residues. V lost 0 bases to trimming and J lost 0 bases, with 11 bases between them. CDR1 is LGHNA, CDR2 YNFKEQ, per germline. This CDR3 reads CASSQELVLMNTEAFF. The CDR3 nucleotides are TGTGCCAGCAGCCAAGAACTAGTCCTGATGAACACTGAAGCTTTCTTT.

The genes are TRBV20-1 and TRBJ1-5; no firm D call. Germline assignment: CDR1 DFQATT and CDR2 SNEGSKA (reference sequence). V gave up 1 base and J gave up 0 bases, with 10 bases separating them. This CDR3 spans 15 amino acids. CDR3 in amino acids: CSARVTGDSNQPQHF. CDR3 nucleotides: TGCAGTGCTAGAGTTACGGGAGATAGCAATCAGCCCCAGCATTTT.

J is TRBJ2-4 and V is TRBV2; 7 bases match TRBD2. CDR3 length: 15 amino acids. CDR1 is SNHLY, CDR2 FYNNEI, per germline. The J segment lost 8 bases and the V segment lost 6 bases, leaving 13 bases of the junction unmatched. CDR3 sequence reads: CASRARAQRGDIQYF. Here the CDR3 DNA reads TGTGCCAGCAGAGCCCGGGCCCAACGGGGGGACATTCAGTACTTC.